This is a list of T cell receptor beta chains from one sample in a study of blood T cell repertoires in COVID-19. Measured with immunoSEQ multiplex PCR; TCRdb has only the in-frame clones, and not every one. This sample has around 370,000 clones; around 90% occur once, and the top ten carry around 3.5%. Sequencing input: peripheral blood. Receptor source: a woman under 30 who had recovered from COVID-19. Both conserved end residues are part of each CDR3. The D gene is left open where the match is weak. Some rows mark clone size as missing; the rest say once, few, many or name a class of expanded clone.

J,D,size,V,CDR3,DNA
TRBJ2-1,TRBD2,.,TRBV4-2,CASSQDRLAGSYNEQFF,TGTGCCAGCAGCCAAGACCGACTAGCCGGCTCCTACAATGAGCAGTTCTTC
TRBJ1-1,TRBD1,.,TRBV5-6,CASSWTGGITEAFF,TGTGCCAGCAGCTGGACAGGGGGGATCACTGAAGCTTTCTTT
TRBJ2-1,TRBD2,.,TRBV6-2/TRBV6-3,CASSYSGTSSRNEQFF,TGTGCCAGCAGTTACTCCGGGACTAGTTCAAGAAATGAGCAGTTCTTC
TRBJ2-1,.,.,TRBV7-6,CASSLTGDSYNEQFF,TGTGCCAGCAGCTTAACGGGGGACTCCTACAATGAGCAGTTCTTC
TRBJ1-1,.,.,TRBV25-1,CASSHRAGTEAFF,TGTGCCAGCAGTCACAGGGCAGGGACTGAAGCTTTCTTT
TRBJ1-1,.,.,TRBV27,CASSFTGLNTEAFF,TGTGCCAGCAGTTTCACAGGGCTGAACACTGAAGCTTTCTTT
TRBJ1-1,.,.,TRBV27,CASSFSGVGGTDTEAFF,TGTGCCAGCAGTTTCTCGGGGGTTGGGGGTACGGACACTGAAGCTTTCTTT
TRBJ2-5,.,.,TRBV6-1,CASSEAGTTEETQYF,TGTGCCAGCAGTGAAGCCGGCACCACAGAGGAGACCCAGTACTTC
TRBJ1-2,TRBD1,.,TRBV2,CASAGTGGSPLYGYTF,TGTGCCAGCGCCGGGACAGGGGGCTCCCCTCTCTATGGCTACACCTTC
TRBJ2-1,TRBD2,.,TRBV5-6,CASSLEAGLASNEQFF,TGTGCCAGCAGCTTGGAGGCCGGACTAGCTTCAAATGAGCAGTTCTTC
TRBJ1-5,.,few,TRBV3-1/TRBV3-2,CASSQAGVNQPQHF,TGTGCCAGCAGCCAAGCAGGGGTCAATCAGCCCCAGCATTTT
TRBJ1-3,.,.,TRBV21-1,CASSKDGQEISGNTIYF,TGTGCCAGCAGCAAAGACGGACAGGAGATCTCTGGAAACACCATATATTTT
TRBJ2-1,.,.,TRBV6-2/TRBV6-3,CASSYLVGESYNEQFF,TGTGCCAGCAGTTACCTGGTGGGAGAGTCCTACAATGAGCAGTTCTTC
TRBJ2-3,TRBD2,.,TRBV2,CASTTSGRPTDTQYF,TGTGCCAGCACCACTAGCGGGAGACCCACAGATACGCAGTATTTT
TRBJ2-1,.,once,TRBV30,CAGETRNEQFF,TGTGCCGGGGAAACTAGGAATGAGCAGTTCTTC
TRBJ2-2,.,.,TRBV7-2,CASSLAIGGLKGTGELFF,TGTGCCAGCAGCTTAGCGATTGGAGGCCTGAAGGGCACCGGGGAGCTGTTTTTT
TRBJ1-4,TRBD1,.,TRBV9,CASSVAGDRHTNEKLFF,TGTGCCAGCAGCGTAGCTGGGGACAGACATACTAATGAAAAACTGTTTTTT
TRBJ2-3,.,once,TRBV6-5,CASSRLVADTQYF,TGTGCCAGCAGCAGACTAGTCGCAGATACGCAGTATTTT
TRBJ2-1,TRBD2,.,TRBV5-5,CASTSYGTSDLNEQFF,TGTGCCAGCACTTCCTACGGGACTAGCGATCTCAATGAGCAGTTCTTC
TRBJ2-3,.,.,TRBV11-3,CASSLGRGLGTDTQYF,TGTGCCAGCAGCTTAGGACGGGGGTTAGGCACAGATACGCAGTATTTT
TRBJ2-1,.,.,TRBV5-1,CASSLPGNSYNEQFF,TGCGCCAGCAGCCTTCCGGGAAACTCCTACAATGAGCAGTTCTTC
TRBJ1-5,TRBD1,.,TRBV27,CASGGGAGNQPQHF,TGTGCCAGCGGAGGGGGCGCCGGCAATCAGCCCCAGCATTTT
TRBJ2-6,.,.,TRBV7-2,CASSRGAFSASGANVLTF,TGTGCCAGCAGCCGTGGGGCGTTCTCAGCCTCTGGGGCCAACGTCCTGACTTTC
TRBJ1-1,TRBD1,.,TRBV27,CASGRRGPMNTEAFF,TGTGCCAGCGGACGCAGGGGGCCTATGAACACTGAAGCTTTCTTT
TRBJ1-2,.,.,TRBV4-3,CASSQGPPRGGYGYTF,TGCGCCAGCAGCCAAGGGCCCCCAAGGGGAGGGTACGGCTACACCTTC
TRBJ2-5,TRBD1,.,TRBV27,CASSLTPTGGIETQYF,TGTGCCAGCAGTTTAACCCCCACAGGGGGCATTGAGACCCAGTACTTC
TRBJ2-5,.,.,TRBV11-2,CASSSIQGKETQYF,TGTGCCAGCAGTTCTATCCAGGGAAAAGAGACCCAGTACTTC